This T cell receptor beta chain came from a study of neurological immune-mediated disorders. This clonotype was seen repeatedly, ten times or more. V was shortened by 6 bases and J by 3 bases, with 7 bases between the two germline ends. CDR3 length: 12 residues. The germline V gene encodes CDR1 SEHNR and CDR2 FQNEAQ (reference sequence). MiXCR, applied by TCRdb to the 5' RACE reads, yields one record per CDR3 protein. The sample has over 65,000 distinct CDR3 sequences, about 2.5% seen once. The sequence came from a woman aged 25 to 39 with multiple sclerosis. V usage is TRBV7-9 and J usage is TRBJ2-3; TRBD2 might be the D (6 bases). The material sequenced was PBMCs. The CDR3 protein is CASSGTTDTQYF. The CDR3 region has the DNA TGTGCCAGCAGTGGGACTACAGATACGCAGTATTTT.